These 13 T cell receptor beta chains were sequenced from one sample in a study of Ad26.COV2.S vaccination and SARS-CoV-2 variants (dated by TCRdb to about 2021). Libraries were constructed by the immunoSEQ multiplex PCR assay. TCRdb stores this immuneACCESS table with in-frame sequences only. Part of the clones is absent; in the studies checked, under half of the shortfall reflects unresolved V genes, and no reason is known for the rest. This sample holds fewer than 900,000 clones; 70% to 90% were observed only once. Nearly 1.5% of the sample is in the top ten clones. The label giving this sample's treatment or condition can be read as: around 19 received Ad26.COV2.S at low or high dose, single or two shots; about 5 received placebo; per-sample allocation not given. For vaccine and placebo recipients, the sequenced repertoires came from samples collected on day 63 after the first injection. The input for sequencing was peripheral blood, taken in a trial of Ad26.COV2.S vaccine versus placebo. These receptors all come from a person aged 18-60 years who received the Ad26.COV2.S COVID-19 vaccine or a placebo.

The rearrangement uses TRBV6-6 and TRBJ2-5, with D tentatively TRBD2 (5 bases). The CDR3 sequence is 14 residues long. Between the trimmed V and J ends, which lost 6 bases and 5 bases, there was a span of 16 bases. Per germline, CDR1 MNHNY and CDR2 SVGAGI (reference sequence). CDR3 sequence: CASSPSGITETQYF. CDR3 coding DNA: TGTGCCAGCAGCCCCTCGGGGATCACGGAGACCCAGTACTTC.

This chain uses TRBV6-6 with TRBJ1-1; D is unresolved. Trimming cost V 7 bases and J 1 base, with 10 bases left between them. The CDR3 contains 13 residues. CDR1 and CDR2 from the germline V gene are MNHNY and SVGAGI (reference sequence). The CDR3 DNA reads as TGTGCCAGCACCCCAAGGGCGAACACTGAAGCTTTCTTT. This encodes CASTPRANTEAFF.

V usage is TRBV27 and J usage is TRBJ2-7; a possible D gene is TRBD2 (6 bases). This CDR3 is 16 amino acids long. Germline lookup yields CDR1 MNHEY and CDR2 SMNVEV (reference sequence). The V end was cut by 2 bases, the J end by 3 bases, with 17 bases between. The CDR3 sequence is CASSLNPRGGVYEQYF. The CDR3 bases are TGTGCCAGCAGTTTAAACCCCCGGGGCGGGGTCTACGAGCAGTACTTC.

This chain connects TRBV11-1 to TRBJ1-2, with a weak D call TRBD1 (6 bases). Germline loops: CDR1 SGHAT, CDR2 FQDESV (reference sequence). Trimming took 5 bases from V and 2 from J, leaving 9 bases between them. This CDR3 is 13 amino acids long. Here the CDR3 reads CASSRDINYGYTF. The DNA for the CDR3 is TGTGCCAGCAGCCGGGACATCAACTATGGCTACACCTTC. The complete variable domain, with remaining parts taken from reference TRBV11-1 and TRBJ1-2, reads EAEVAQSPRYKITEKSQAVAFWCDPISGHATLYWYRQILGQGPELLVQFQDESVVDDSQLPKDRFSAERLKGVDSTLKIQPAELGDSAMYLCASSRDINYGYTFGSGTRLTVV.

The chain is built from TRBV11-3 and TRBJ2-1; D gene ambiguous. The CDR3 totals 13 residues. CDR1 is SGHNT, CDR2 YENEEA, per germline. The V gene lost 2 bases and the J gene lost 7 bases, with 9 bases spanning the gap. The CDR3 protein is CASSLSPPNEQFF. CDR3 in DNA: TGTGCCAGCAGCTTATCCCCCCCGAATGAGCAGTTCTTC. Based on the CDR3 plus reference TRBV11-3 and TRBJ2-1, the full variable domain is EAGVVQSPRYKIIEKKQPVAFWCNPISGHNTLYWYLQNLGQGPELLIRYENEEAVDDSQLPKDRFSAERLKGVDSTLKIQPAELGDSAVYLCASSLSPPNEQFFGPGTRLTVL.

The chain has TRBV24-1 and TRBJ2-7; D ambiguous. CDR1 and CDR2 (germline): KGHDR, SFDVKD. Trimming removed 0 bases from V and 3 bases from J, with 8 bases in between. The CDR3 is 14 residues long. The CDR3 protein is CATSDLAIIYEQYF. The CDR3 DNA reads TGTGCCACCAGTGATTTGGCCATCATCTACGAGCAGTACTTC.

V gene TRBV10-1 combines with J gene TRBJ2-2; D unclear. V lost 1 base to trimming and J lost 5 bases, with 14 bases between them. The CDR3 is made up of 16 amino acids. The V gene's germline CDR1 is WNHNN and CDR2 SYGVQD (reference sequence). The CDR3 DNA sequence: TGCGCCAGCAGTGAGTTACGGCCCCGTGGAACCGGGGAGCTGTTTTTT. Its protein is CASSELRPRGTGELFF.

The rearrangement uses TRBV30 and TRBJ1-5, with D hard to call. Germline V gives CDR1 GTSNPN, CDR2 SVGIG (reference sequence). V lost 2 bases and J 1 base, leaving 12 bases between the germline ends. The CDR3 is 15 amino acids. CDR3 nucleotide sequence: TGTGCCTGGAGTCGCTCCTACTTCAGCAATCAGCCCCAGCATTTT. This codes for CAWSRSYFSNQPQHF.

The V call is TRBV5-4, the J call TRBJ2-7, with TRBD1 matching over 8 bases. This CDR3 contains 14 residues. V lost 4 bases to trimming and J lost 6 bases; unmatched junction nucleotides: 9. Germline V gives CDR1 SGHNT, CDR2 YYREEE (reference sequence). Here the CDR3 reads CASSTLGQGGEQYF. The CDR3 DNA reads TGTGCCAGCAGCACCCTAGGACAGGGCGGCGAGCAGTACTTC.

The chain joins TRBV7-2 to TRBJ2-5, with 9 bases lining up with TRBD2. The CDR3 extends over 16 amino acids. From germline, CDR1 is SGHTA and CDR2 FQGNSA. V trimming: 4 bases; J trimming: 3 bases; junction bases outside the gene matches: 9. CDR3 sequence: CASSSSLAGGEETQYF. In DNA, the CDR3 is TGTGCCAGCAGCTCTAGCCTGGCGGGAGGGGAAGAGACCCAGTACTTC.

The rearrangement links TRBV4-1 to TRBJ1-4; 9 nucleotides line up with TRBD1. Germline V CDR1 and CDR2: MGHRA, YSYEKL. This CDR3 spans 16 amino acids. V shed 2 bases, J shed 6 bases, and the junction held 7 bases outside the gene matches. CDR3 DNA sequence: TGCGCCAGCAGCCAACCCCTGGGACAGGGCGATGAAAAACTGTTTTTT. It specifies CASSQPLGQGDEKLFF.

This CDR3 reads CASSLELGGGGNQPQHF. The CDR3 DNA reads TGTGCCAGCAGCTTAGAGTTGGGGGGGGGTGGCAATCAGCCCCAGCATTTT. The chain uses TRBV7-2 and TRBJ1-5; weak D call: TRBD1 (5 bases). The CDR3 totals 17 residues. V lost 1 base and J 2 bases, leaving 15 bases between the germline ends. From germline, CDR1 is SGHTA and CDR2 FQGNSA. The full variable domain, completed using reference TRBV7-2 and TRBJ1-5, is GAGVSQSPSNKVTEKGKDVELRCDPISGHTALYWYRQSLGQGLEFLIYFQGNSAPDKSGLPSDRFSAERTGGSVSTLTIQRTQQEDSAVYLCASSLELGGGGNQPQHFGDGTRLSIL.

This clone came up many times. V and J are TRBV3-1 (or the pseudogene TRBV3-2) and TRBJ2-1; 9 positions match TRBD2. The CDR3 has 17 residues. Looked up from germline, CDR1 is LGHDT and CDR2 is YNNKEL (reference sequence). The trim removed 0 bases at V and 9 bases at J, leaving 12 bases unmatched. CDR3 DNA: TGTGCCAGCAGCCAAGATTACTCAGCGGGAGGTTCGGGTGAGCAGTTCTTC. Translating gives CASSQDYSAGGSGEQFF.